The following is a T cell receptor (beta chain) sequence with its context. The source of the sample is a study of blood T cell repertoires in COVID-19. Overall study: Italy, Spain and the United States were the sources of the convalescent and acute COVID-19 samples. T cells, B-cell-depleted T cells, or PBMCs supplied cDNA or gDNA.

CDR1 SGHNT and CDR2 YYREEE come from the germline V gene (reference sequence). The CDR3 sequence is 12 residues long. Between the trimmed V and J ends, which lost 2 bases and 15 bases, there was a span of 12 bases. While infection was still active, Seattle patients were enrolled and then followed longitudinally. As processed by the authors: Estimation of nucleated cell counts was performed using reference gene primer amplification. Measured with immunoSEQ multiplex PCR; TCRdb has only the in-frame clones, and not every one. Clone size and the V and J calls come from that table; the DNA yielded D and trimming. The repertoire holds tens of thousands of clones, with more than 80% as singletons.

Sequencing was carried out using peripheral blood. The V and J genes are TRBV5-4 and TRBJ1-6, with D hard to call. The sequence came from a man over 45 with COVID-19, enrolled during active disease. This CDR3 reads CASSFWQWLLHF. In DNA form, the CDR3 reads TGTGCCAGCAGCTTCTGGCAGTGGCTCCTCCACTTT.